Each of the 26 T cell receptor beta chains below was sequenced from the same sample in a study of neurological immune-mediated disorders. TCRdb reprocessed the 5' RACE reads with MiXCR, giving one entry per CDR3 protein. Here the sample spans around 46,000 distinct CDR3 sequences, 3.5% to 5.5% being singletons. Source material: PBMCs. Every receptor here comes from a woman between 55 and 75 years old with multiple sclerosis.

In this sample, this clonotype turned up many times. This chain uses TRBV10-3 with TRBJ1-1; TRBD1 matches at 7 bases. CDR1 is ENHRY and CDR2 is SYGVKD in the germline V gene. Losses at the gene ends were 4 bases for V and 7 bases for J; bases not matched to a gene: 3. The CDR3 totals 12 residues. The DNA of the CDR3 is TGTGCCATCAGTGGTGGGACAGTTGAAGCTTTCTTT. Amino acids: CAISGGTVEAFF.

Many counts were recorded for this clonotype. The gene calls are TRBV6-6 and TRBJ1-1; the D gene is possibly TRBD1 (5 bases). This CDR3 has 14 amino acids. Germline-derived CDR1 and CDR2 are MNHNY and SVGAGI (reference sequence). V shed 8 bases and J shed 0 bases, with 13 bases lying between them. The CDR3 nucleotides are TGTGCCAGCTTTATCGCGGGACTGAACACTGAAGCTTTCTTT. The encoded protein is CASFIAGLNTEAFF.

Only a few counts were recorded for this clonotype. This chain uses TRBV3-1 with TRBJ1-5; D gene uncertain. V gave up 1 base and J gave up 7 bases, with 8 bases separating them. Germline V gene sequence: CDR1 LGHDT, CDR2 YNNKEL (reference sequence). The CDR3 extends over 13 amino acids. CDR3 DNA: TGTGCCAGCAGCCAAGGGCAGCACCAGCCCCAGCATTTT. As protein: CASSQGQHQPQHF. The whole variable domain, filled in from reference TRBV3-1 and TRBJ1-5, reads DTAVSQTPKYLVTQMGNDKSIKCEQNLGHDTMYWYKQDSKKFLKIMFSYNNKELIINETVPNRFSPKSPDKAHLNLHINSLELGDSAVYFCASSQGQHQPQHFGDGTRLSIL.

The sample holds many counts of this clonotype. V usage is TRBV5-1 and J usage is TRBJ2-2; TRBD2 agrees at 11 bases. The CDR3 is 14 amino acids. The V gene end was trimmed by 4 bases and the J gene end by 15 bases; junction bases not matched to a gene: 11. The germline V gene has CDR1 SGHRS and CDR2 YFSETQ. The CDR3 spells CASSLGLAASLLFF. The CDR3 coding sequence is TGCGCCAGCAGCCTGGGACTAGCGGCGAGTTTGTTGTTTTTT.

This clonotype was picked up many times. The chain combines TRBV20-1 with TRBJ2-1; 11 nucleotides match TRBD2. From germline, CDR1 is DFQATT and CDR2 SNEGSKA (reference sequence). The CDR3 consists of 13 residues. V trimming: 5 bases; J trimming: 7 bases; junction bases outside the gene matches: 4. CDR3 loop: CSAGLAGRNEQFF. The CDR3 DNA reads TGCAGTGCTGGACTAGCGGGCCGAAATGAGCAGTTCTTC.

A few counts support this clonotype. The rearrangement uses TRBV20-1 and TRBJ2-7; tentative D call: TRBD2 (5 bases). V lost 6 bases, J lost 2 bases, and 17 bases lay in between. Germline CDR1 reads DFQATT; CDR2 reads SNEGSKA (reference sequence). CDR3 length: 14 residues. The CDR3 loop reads CSARMGSNPYEQYF. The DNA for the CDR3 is TGCAGTGCCAGGATGGGGAGCAACCCCTACGAGCAGTACTTC.

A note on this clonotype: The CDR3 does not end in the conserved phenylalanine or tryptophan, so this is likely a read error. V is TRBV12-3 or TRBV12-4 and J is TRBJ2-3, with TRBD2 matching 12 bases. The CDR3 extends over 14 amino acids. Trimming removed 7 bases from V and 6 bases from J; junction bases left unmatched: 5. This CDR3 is CASKVLAGGDTQYN. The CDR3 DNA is TGTGCCAGCAAGGTCCTAGCGGGGGGGGATACGCAGTATAAT.

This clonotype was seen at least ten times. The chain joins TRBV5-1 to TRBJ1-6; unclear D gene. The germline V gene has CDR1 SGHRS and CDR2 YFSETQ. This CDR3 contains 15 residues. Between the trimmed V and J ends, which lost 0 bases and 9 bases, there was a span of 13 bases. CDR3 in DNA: TGCGCCAGCAGCTTGGCCGGGGTGGGTCTTTCACCCCTCCACTTT. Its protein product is CASSLAGVGLSPLHF.

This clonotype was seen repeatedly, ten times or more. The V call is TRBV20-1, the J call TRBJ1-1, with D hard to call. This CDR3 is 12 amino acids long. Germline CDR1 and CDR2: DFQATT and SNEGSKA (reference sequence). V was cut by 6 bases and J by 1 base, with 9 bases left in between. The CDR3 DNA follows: TGCAGTGCGGTGAAGGGGAACACTGAAGCTTTCTTT. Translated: CSAVKGNTEAFF.

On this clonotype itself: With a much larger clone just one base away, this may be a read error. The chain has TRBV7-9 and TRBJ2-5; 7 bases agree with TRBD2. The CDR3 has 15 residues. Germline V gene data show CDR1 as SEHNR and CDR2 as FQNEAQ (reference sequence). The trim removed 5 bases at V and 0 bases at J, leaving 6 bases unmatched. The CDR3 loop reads CASSVGGGNQETQYF. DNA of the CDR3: TGTGCCAGCAGCGTGGGCGGGGGAAACCAAGAGACCCAGTACTTC. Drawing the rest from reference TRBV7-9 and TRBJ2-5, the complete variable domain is DTGVSQNPRHKITKRGQNVTFRCDPISEHNRLYWYRQTLGQGPEFLTYFQNEAQLEKSRLLSDRFSAERPKGSFSTLEIQRTEQGDSAMYLCASSVGGGNQETQYFGPGTRLLVL.

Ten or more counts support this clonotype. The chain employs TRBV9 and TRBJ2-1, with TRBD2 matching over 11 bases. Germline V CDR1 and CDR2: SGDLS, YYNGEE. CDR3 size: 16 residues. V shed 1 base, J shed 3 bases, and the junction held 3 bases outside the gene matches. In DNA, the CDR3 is TGTGCCAGCAGCGTAAGACTAGCGGGACTCTACAATGAGCAGTTCTTC. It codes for CASSVRLAGLYNEQFF.

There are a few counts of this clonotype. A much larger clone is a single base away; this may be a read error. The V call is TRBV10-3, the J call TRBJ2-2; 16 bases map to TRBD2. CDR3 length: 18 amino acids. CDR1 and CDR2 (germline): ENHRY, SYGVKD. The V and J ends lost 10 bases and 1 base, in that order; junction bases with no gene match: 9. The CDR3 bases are TGTGCCACCCACGGGACTAGCGGGAGGGTCAAGAACACCGGGGAGCTGTTTTTT. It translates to CATHGTSGRVKNTGELFF.

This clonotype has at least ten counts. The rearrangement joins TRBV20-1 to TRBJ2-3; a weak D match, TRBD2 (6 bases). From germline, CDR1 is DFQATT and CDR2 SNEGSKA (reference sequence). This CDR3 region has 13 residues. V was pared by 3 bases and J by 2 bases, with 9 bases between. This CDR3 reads CSASGGTTDTQYF. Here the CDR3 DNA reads TGCAGTGCTAGTGGAGGGACCACAGATACGCAGTATTTT.

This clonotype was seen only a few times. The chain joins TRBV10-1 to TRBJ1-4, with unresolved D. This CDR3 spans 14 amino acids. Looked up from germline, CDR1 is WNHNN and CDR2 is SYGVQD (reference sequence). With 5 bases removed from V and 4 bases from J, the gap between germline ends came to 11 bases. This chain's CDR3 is CASSLAGLNEKLFF. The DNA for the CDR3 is TGCGCCAGCAGTTTGGCAGGCCTTAATGAAAAACTGTTTTTT.

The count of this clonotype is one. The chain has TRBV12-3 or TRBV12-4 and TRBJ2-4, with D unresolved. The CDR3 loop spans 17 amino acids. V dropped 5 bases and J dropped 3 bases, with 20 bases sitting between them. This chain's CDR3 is CASSIEALRVVKNIQYF. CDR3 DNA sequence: TGTGCCAGCAGTATAGAGGCACTTAGGGTGGTCAAAAACATTCAGTACTTC.

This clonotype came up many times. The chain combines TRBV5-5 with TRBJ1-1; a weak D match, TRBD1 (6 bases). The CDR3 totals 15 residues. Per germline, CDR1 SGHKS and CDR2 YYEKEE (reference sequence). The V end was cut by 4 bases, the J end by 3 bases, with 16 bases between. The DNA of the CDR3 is TGTGCCAGCAGCCCAAGAGGGGGGCGCGACACTGAAGCTTTCTTT. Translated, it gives CASSPRGGRDTEAFF.

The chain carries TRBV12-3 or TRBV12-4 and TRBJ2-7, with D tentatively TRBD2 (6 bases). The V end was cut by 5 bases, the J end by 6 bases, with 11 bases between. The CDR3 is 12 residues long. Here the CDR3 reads CASSARDSEQYF. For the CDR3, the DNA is TGTGCCAGCAGTGCTCGGGACTCCGAGCAGTACTTC.

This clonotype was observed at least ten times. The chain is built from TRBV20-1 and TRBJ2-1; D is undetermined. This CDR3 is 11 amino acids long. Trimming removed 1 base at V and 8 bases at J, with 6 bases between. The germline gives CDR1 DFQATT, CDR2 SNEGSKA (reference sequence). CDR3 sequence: CSARVIDEQFF. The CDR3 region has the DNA TGCAGTGCTAGAGTAATAGATGAGCAGTTCTTC.

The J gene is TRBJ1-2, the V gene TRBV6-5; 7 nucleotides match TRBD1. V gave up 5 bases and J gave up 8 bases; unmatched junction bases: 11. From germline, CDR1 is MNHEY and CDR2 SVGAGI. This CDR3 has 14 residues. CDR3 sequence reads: CASSRRDRSVGYTF. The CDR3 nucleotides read TGTGCCAGCAGTCGCCGGGACAGATCTGTGGGCTACACCTTC.

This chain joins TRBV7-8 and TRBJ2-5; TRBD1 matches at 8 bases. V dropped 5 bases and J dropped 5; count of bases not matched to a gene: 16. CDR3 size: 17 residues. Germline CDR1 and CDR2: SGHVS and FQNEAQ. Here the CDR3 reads CASSPPTGRGLGETQYF. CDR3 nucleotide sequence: TGTGCCAGCAGCCCTCCAACTGGCAGGGGGCTCGGGGAGACCCAGTACTTC.

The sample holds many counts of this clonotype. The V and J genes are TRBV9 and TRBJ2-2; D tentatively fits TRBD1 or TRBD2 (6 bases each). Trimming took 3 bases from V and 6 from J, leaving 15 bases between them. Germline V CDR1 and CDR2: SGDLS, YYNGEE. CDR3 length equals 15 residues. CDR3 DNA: TGTGCCAGCAGCGGCCGGGACGGGGGCCCCGGGGAGCTGTTTTTT. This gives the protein CASSGRDGGPGELFF.

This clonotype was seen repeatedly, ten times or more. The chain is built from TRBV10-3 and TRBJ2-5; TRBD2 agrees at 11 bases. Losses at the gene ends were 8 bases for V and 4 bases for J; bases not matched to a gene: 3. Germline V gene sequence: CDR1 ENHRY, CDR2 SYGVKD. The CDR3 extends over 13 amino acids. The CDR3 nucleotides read TGTGCCATCGGGACTAGCGGAGTAGAGACCCAGTACTTC. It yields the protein CAIGTSGVETQYF.

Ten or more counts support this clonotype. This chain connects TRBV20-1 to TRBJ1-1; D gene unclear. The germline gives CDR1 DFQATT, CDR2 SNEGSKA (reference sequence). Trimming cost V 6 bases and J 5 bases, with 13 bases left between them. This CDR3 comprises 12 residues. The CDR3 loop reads CSATPQTTEAFF. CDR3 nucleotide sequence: TGCAGTGCAACCCCTCAAACTACTGAAGCTTTCTTT.

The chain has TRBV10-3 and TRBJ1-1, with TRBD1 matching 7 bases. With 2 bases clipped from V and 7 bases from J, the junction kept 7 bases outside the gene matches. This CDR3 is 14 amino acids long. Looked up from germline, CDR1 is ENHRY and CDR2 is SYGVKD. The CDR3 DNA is TGTGCCATCAGTGAGGAGGGGGCGTGGGGTGAAGCTTTCTTT. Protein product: CAISEEGAWGEAFF.

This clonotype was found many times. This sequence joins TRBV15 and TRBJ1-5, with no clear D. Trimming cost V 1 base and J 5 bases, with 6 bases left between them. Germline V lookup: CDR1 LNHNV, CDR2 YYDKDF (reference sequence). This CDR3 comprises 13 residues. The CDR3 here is CATSRAGYQPQHF. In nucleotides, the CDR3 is TGTGCCACCAGCAGAGCCGGATATCAGCCCCAGCATTTT.

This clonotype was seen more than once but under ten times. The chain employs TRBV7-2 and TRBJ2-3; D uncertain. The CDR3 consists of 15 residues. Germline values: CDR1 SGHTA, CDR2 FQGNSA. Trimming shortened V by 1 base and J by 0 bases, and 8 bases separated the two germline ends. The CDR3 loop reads CASSLGGHSTDTQYF. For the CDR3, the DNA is TGTGCCAGCAGCTTAGGTGGTCATAGCACAGATACGCAGTATTTT.